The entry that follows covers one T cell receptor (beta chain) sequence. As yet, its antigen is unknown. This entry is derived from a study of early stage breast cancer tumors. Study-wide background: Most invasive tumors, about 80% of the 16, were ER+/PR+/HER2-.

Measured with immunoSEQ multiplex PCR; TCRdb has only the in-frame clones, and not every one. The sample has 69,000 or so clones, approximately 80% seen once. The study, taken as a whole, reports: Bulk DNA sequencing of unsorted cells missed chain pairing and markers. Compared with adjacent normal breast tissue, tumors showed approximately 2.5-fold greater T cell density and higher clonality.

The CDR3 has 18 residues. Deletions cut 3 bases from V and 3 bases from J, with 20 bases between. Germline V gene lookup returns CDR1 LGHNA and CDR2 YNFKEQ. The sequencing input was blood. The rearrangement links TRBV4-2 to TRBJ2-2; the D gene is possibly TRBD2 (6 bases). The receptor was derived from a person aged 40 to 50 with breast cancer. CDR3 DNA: TGTGCCAGCAGCCATCAGAGATTACCCGGGGGAGACACCGGGGAGCTGTTTTTT. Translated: CASSHQRLPGGDTGELFF.